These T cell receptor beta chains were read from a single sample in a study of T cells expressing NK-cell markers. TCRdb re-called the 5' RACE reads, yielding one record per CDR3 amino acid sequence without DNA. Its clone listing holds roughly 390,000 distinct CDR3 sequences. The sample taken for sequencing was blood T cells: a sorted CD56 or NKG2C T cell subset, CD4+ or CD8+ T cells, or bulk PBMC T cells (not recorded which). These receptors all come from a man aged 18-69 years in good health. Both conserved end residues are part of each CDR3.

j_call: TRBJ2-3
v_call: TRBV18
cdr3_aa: CASSPSSGGRRTQYF

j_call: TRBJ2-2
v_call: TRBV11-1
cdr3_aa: CASRAGGPGELFF

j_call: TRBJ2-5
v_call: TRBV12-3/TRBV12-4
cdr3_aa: CASSIRQGGTQYF

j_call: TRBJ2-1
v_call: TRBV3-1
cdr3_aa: CASRRPYGTGYEQFF

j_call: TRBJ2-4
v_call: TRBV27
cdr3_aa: CASSLRGAYGNIQYF

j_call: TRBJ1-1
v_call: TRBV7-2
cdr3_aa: CASSLWGRENTEAFF

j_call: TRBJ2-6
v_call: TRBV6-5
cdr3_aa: CASSRGGDSSGANVLTF

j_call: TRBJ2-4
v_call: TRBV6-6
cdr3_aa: CASADTLGNIQYF

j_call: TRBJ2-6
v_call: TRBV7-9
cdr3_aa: CASGRRDTDSGANVLTF

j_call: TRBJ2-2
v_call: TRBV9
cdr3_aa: CASSVASSGTGELFF

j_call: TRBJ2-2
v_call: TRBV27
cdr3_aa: CASSSKFTGELFF

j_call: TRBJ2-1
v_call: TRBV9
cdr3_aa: CASNMGLGSGPNYNEQFF

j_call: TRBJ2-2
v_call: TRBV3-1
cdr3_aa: CASSQFPAGGPRELFF

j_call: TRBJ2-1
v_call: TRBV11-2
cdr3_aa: CASSPSPDRAGNEQFF

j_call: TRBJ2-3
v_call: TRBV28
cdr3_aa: CASSQDRPISTDTQYF

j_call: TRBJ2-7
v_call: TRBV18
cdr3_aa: CASSHSVTADYEQYF

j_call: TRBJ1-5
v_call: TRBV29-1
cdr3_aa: CSVGGQGFNQPQHF

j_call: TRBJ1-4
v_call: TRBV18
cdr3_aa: CASSPAGGKLFF

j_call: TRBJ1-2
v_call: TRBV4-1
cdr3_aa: CASSQDNRILGGYTF

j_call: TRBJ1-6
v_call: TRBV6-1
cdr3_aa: CASSESRGWNSPLHF

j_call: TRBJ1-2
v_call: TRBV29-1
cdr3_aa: CSVEAGADYGYTF

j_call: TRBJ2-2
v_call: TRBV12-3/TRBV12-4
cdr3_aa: CASSSRGDRNTGELFF

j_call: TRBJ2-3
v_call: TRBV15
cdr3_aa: CATSRAGTSKNTDTQYF

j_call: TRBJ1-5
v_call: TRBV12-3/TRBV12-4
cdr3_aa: CASSFGKKSRAYSNQPQHF

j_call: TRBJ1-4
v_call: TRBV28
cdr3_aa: CASSPPRRQGYEKLFF

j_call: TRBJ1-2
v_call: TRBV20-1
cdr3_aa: CSAPGQQRRGYTF

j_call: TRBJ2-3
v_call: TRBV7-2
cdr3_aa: CASSLRLAGLTDTQYF

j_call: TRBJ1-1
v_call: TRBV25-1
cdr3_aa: CASSRLVGSTEAFF

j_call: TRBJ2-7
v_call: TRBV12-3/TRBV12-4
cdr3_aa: CASSGRALNEQYF

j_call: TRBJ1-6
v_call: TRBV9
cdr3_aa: CASSVEGGASPLHF

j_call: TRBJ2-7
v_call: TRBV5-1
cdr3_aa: CASSLEPLGGRDEQYF

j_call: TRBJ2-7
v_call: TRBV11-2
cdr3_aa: CASSRAVAANYEQYF

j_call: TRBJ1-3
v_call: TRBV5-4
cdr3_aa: CASSFASGSSGNTIYF

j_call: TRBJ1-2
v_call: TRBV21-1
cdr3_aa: CASTINGGRGVYGYTF

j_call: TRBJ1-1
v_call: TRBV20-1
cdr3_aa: CSAKAGVWGGNTEAFF

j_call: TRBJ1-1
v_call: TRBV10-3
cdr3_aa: CAISESLRIGDTEAFF

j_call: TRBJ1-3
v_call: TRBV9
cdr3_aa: CASSAALNTIYF

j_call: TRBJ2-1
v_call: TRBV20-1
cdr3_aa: CSAPLRTGALNNEQFF

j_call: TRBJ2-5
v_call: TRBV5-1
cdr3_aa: CASSRGALQETQYF

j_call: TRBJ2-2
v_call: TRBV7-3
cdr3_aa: CASSTGGATGELFF